The T cell receptor (beta chain) described here comes from a study of molecular identifiers for immune sequencing clone quantification. The CDR3 is 13 residues long. Germline CDR1 and CDR2: SEHNR and FQNEAQ (reference sequence). Trimming stripped 8 bases from V and 4 bases from J, with 14 bases between. From around 18,000 to 910,000 sorted cells, naive CD8 libraries were generated with 10%, 30% or 50% RNA. Each CDR3 protein is one row after TCRdb ran MiXCR on the PCR reads. The sample shows about 640,000 distinct CDR3 sequences, about 20% of them seen only once. A note on this clonotype: Possible read error: a much larger clone is one base away.

The TCR was taken from a human donor in good health. Some libraries in this study had Jurkat cell RNA spiked in. Sequenced sample: naive CD8+ T cells from blood, with Jurkat cell RNA spiked in. Subset meaning: FACS-sorted CD8+CD4-CCR7+CD45RA+ naive T cells. The V and J genes are TRBV7-9 and TRBJ2-5; D possibly corresponds to TRBD2 (6 bases). CDR3 DNA sequence: TGTGCCAGCGGCTCCCCGGGACTAGAGACCCAGTACTTC. Protein: CASGSPGLETQYF.